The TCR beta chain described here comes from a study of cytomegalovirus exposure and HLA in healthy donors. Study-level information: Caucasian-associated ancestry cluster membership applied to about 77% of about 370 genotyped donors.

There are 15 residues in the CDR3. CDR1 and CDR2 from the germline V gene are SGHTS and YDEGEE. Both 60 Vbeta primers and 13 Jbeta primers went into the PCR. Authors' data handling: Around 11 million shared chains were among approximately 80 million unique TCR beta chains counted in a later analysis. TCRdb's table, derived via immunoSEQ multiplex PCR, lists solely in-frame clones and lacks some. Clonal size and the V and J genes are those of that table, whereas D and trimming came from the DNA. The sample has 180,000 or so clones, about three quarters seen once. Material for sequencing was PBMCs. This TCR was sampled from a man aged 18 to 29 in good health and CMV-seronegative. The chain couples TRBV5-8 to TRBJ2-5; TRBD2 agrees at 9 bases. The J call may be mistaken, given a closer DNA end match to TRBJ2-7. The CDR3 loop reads CASSSASGVPYEQYF. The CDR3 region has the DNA TGTGCCAGCAGCTCTGCTAGCGGGGTACCCTACGAGCAGTACTTC.